This entry lists 8 T cell receptor beta chains sequenced from one sample in a study of T cell responses to AZD1222 COVID-19 vaccine. Method: immunoSEQ multiplex PCR; TCRdb's copy keeps in-frame clones and lacks some. The table lists more than 120,000 clones, just over 90% of them singletons. The source was peripheral blood, collected on day 0 of AZD1222 vaccination. The receptors originated from an adult in good health.

The gene calls are TRBV3-1 (or the pseudogene TRBV3-2) and TRBJ2-1; 10 nucleotides agree with TRBD1. The CDR3 has 15 amino acids. CDR1 is LGHDT and CDR2 is YNNKEL in the germline V gene (reference sequence). V trimming: 3 bases; J trimming: 9 bases; junction bases outside the gene matches: 8. The CDR3 here is CASSQGQGNSVEQFF. CDR3 in DNA: TGTGCCAGCAGCCAGGGACAGGGGAATAGCGTTGAGCAGTTCTTC.

V is TRBV12-3 or TRBV12-4 and J is TRBJ1-2; tentative D call: TRBD1 (6 bases). Trimming pared 5 bases from V and 8 bases from J, leaving 15 bases between. The CDR3 extends over 13 amino acids. Here the CDR3 reads CASSPVGGGGYTF. The CDR3 DNA reads as TGTGCCAGCAGTCCCGTAGGGGGGGGAGGCTACACCTTC.

This clone was observed a single time. The chain couples TRBV6-5 to TRBJ2-7; tentative D call: TRBD2 (6 bases). CDR1 is MNHEY, CDR2 SVGAGI, per germline. V was shortened by 7 bases and J by 3 bases, with 19 bases between the two germline ends. This CDR3 contains 15 residues. The chain's CDR3 is CASTTLEGLGYEQYF. CDR3 DNA sequence: TGTGCCAGCACCACCTTGGAGGGGCTTGGCTACGAGCAGTACTTC.

The rearrangement uses TRBV19 and TRBJ1-5; D gene uncertain. V lost 7 bases and J lost 0, with 16 bases in between. Germline CDR1 LNHDA, CDR2 SQIVND (reference sequence). The CDR3 has 16 amino acids. Here the CDR3 reads CASTRTGWDSNQPQHF. The CDR3 DNA follows: TGTGCCAGTACTCGTACCGGCTGGGATAGCAATCAGCCCCAGCATTTT.

The chain has TRBV5-4 and TRBJ1-1; TRBD1 matches 7 bases. The CDR3 consists of 16 residues. The V and J ends lost 1 base and 4 bases, in that order; junction bases with no gene match: 10. CDR1 SGHNT and CDR2 YYREEE come from the germline V gene (reference sequence). The CDR3 loop reads CASSLTWRQGLTEAFF. The CDR3 region has the DNA TGTGCCAGCAGCTTGACGTGGAGACAGGGCCTCACTGAAGCTTTCTTT.

The chain carries TRBV4-2 and TRBJ1-6, with D hard to call. CDR1 and CDR2 (germline): LGHNA, YNFKEQ. The CDR3 covers 16 residues. Trimming left V 5 bases short and J 6 bases short, with 17 bases between. In DNA, the CDR3 is TGTGCCAGCAGCATCCCTCGCGGGAACGCTAATTCACCCCTCCACTTT. It codes for CASSIPRGNANSPLHF.

The chain joins TRBV11-3 to TRBJ1-1; D call uncertain. The CDR3 is made up of 13 amino acids. Germline CDR1 and CDR2: SGHNT and YENEEA. V was pared by 2 bases and J by 12 bases, with 16 bases between. CDR3 region: CASSLRAHAIPFF. In DNA, the CDR3 is TGTGCCAGCAGCTTACGAGCGCACGCTATCCCTTTCTTT.

The chain has TRBV18 and TRBJ1-1; D is unresolved. Germline V gene sequence: CDR1 KGHSH, CDR2 LQKENI. V dropped 4 bases and J dropped 0 bases, with 3 bases sitting between them. The length of the CDR3 is 12 residues. DNA of the CDR3: TGTGCCAGCTCACTGGTGAACACTGAAGCTTTCTTT. Translating gives CASSLVNTEAFF.